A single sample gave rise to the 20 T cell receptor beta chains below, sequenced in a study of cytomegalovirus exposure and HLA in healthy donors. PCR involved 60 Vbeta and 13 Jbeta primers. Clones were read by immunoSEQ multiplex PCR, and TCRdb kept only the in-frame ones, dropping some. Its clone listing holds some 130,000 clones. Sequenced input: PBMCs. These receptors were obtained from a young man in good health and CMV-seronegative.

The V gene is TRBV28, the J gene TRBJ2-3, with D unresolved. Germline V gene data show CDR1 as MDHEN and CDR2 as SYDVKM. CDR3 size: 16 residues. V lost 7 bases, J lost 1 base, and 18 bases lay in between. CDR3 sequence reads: CASTQMRKAGTDTQYF. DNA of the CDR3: TGTGCCAGCACCCAGATGAGGAAGGCTGGCACAGATACGCAGTATTTT.

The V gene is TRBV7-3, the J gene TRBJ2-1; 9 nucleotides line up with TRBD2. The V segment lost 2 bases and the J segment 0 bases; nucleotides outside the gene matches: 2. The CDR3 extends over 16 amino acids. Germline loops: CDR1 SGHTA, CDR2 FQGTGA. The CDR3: CASSLWTSASYNEQFF. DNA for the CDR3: TGTGCCAGCAGCTTATGGACTAGCGCCTCCTACAATGAGCAGTTCTTC. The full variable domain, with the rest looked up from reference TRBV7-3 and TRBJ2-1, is GAGVSQTPSNKVTEKGKYVELRCDPISGHTALYWYRQSLGQGPEFLIYFQGTGAADDSGLPNDRFFAVRPEGSVSTLKIQRTERGDSAVYLCASSLWTSASYNEQFFGPGTRLTVL.

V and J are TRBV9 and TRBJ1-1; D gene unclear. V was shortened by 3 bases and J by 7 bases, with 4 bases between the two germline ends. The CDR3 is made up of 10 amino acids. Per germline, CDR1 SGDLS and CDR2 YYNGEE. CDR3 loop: CASSAVEAFF. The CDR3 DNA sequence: TGTGCCAGCAGCGCGGTTGAAGCTTTCTTT.

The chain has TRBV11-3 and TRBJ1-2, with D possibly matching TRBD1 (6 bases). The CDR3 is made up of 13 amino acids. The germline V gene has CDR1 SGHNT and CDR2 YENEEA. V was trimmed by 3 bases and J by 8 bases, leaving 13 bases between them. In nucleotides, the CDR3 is TGTGCCAGCAGCTTCGCAGGGGCGTTAGGCTACACCTTC. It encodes CASSFAGALGYTF.

CDR3 loop: CASSPKTSGNTGELFF. CDR3 sequence (DNA): TGTGCCAGCAGCCCCAAGACTAGCGGGAACACCGGGGAGCTGTTTTTT. The V call is TRBV7-3, the J call TRBJ2-2; 9 bases align to TRBD2. The CDR3 contains 16 residues. V shed 5 bases, J shed 1 base, and the junction held 5 bases outside the gene matches. Germline CDR1 SGHTA, CDR2 FQGTGA.

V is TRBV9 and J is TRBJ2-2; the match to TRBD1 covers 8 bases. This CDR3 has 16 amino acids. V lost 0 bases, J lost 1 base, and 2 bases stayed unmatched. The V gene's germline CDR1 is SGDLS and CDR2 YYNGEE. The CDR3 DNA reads TGTGCCAGCAGCGTAGCGGGACAGGTGAACACCGGGGAGCTGTTTTTT. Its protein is CASSVAGQVNTGELFF.

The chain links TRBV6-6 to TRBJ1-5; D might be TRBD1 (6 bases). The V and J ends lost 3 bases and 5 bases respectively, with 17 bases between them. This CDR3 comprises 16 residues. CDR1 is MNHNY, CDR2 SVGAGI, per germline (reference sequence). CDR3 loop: CASSYRLAQGHQPQHF. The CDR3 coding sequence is TGTGCCAGCAGTTATCGGCTTGCACAGGGCCATCAGCCCCAGCATTTT.

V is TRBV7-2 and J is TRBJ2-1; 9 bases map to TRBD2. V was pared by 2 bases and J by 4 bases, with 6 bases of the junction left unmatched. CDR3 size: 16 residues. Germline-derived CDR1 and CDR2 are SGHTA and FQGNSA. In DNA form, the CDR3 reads TGTGCCAGCAGCTTAAACCTAGCGGGATTGTACAATGAGCAGTTCTTC. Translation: CASSLNLAGLYNEQFF.

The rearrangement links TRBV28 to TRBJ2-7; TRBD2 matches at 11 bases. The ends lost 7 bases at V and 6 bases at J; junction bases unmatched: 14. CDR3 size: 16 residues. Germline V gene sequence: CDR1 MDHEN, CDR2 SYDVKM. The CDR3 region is CASKFLQTSGIGEQYF. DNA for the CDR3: TGTGCCAGCAAATTCCTCCAGACTAGCGGGATTGGCGAGCAGTACTTC.

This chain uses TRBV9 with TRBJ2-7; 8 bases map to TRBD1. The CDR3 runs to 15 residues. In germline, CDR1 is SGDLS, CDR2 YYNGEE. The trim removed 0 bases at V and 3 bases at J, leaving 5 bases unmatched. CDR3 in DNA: TGTGCCAGCAGCGTAGGTCAGGGGGCCTTCTACGAGCAGTACTTC. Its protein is CASSVGQGAFYEQYF.

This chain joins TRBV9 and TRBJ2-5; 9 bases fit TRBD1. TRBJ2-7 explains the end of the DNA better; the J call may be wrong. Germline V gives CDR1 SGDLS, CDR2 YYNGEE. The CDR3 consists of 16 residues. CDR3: CASSVGARDRVDEQYF. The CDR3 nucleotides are TGTGCCAGCAGCGTAGGTGCCAGGGACAGGGTCGACGAGCAGTACTTC.

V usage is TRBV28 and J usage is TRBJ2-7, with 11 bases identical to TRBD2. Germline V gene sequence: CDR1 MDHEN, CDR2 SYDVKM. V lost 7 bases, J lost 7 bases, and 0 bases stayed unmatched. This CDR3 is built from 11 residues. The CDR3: CASTSGREQYF. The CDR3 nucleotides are TGTGCCAGCACTAGCGGGAGGGAGCAGTACTTC.

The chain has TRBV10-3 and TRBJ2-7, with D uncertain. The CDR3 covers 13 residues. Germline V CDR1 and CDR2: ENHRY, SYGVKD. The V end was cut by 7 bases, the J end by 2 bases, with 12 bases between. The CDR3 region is CAITPSNAYEQYF. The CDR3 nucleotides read TGTGCCATCACCCCAAGCAATGCCTACGAGCAGTACTTC.

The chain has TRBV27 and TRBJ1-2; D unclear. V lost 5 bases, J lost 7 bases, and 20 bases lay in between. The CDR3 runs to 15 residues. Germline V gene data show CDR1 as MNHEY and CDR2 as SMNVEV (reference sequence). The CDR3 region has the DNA TGTGCCAGCAGTGAGAGAGTCGGGGTAGGACGTGGCTACACCTTC. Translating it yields CASSERVGVGRGYTF.

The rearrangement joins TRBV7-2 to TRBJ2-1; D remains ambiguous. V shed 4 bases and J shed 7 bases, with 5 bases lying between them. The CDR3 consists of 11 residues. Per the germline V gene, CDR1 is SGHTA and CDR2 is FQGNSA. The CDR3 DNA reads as TGTGCCAGCAGCTCCTTTAATGAGCAGTTCTTC. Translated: CASSSFNEQFF. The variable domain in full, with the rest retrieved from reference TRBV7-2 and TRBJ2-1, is GAGVSQSPSNKVTEKGKDVELRCDPISGHTALYWYRQSLGQGLEFLIYFQGNSAPDKSGLPSDRFSAERTGGSVSTLTIQRTQQEDSAVYLCASSSFNEQFFGPGTRLTVL.

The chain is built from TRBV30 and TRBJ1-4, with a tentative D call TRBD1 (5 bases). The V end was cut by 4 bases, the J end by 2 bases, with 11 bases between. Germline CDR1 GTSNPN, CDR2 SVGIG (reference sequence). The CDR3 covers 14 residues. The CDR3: CAWTKTATNEKLFF. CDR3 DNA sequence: TGTGCCTGGACAAAGACAGCGACTAATGAAAAACTGTTTTTT.

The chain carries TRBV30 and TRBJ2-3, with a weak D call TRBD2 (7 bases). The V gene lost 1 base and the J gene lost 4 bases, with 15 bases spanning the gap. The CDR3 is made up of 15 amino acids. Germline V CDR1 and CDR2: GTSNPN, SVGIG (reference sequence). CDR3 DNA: TGTGCCTGGAGTGGGGCGGGGGCAAAGGCAGATACGCAGTATTTT. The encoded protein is CAWSGAGAKADTQYF.

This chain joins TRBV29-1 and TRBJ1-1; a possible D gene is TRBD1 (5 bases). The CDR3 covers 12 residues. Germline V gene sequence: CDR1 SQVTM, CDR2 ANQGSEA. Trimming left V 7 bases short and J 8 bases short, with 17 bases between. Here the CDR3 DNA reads TGCAGCGGAAGGGGCCTCAGAGGAGAAGCTTTCTTT. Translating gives CSGRGLRGEAFF.

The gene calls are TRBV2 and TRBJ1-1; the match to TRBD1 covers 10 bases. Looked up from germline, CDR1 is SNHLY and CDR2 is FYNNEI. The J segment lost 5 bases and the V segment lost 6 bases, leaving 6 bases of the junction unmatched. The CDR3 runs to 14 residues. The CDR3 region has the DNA TGTGCCAGCAGCCTGACAGGGGGCTCTACTGAAGCTTTCTTT. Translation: CASSLTGGSTEAFF.

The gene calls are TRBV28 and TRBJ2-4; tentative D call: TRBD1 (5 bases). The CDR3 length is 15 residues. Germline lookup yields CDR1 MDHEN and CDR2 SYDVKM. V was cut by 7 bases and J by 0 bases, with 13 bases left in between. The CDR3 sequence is CASKTRELAKNIQYF. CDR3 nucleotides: TGTGCCAGCAAGACCAGGGAACTAGCCAAAAACATTCAGTACTTC.